This T cell receptor (beta chain) is from a study of blood T cell repertoires in COVID-19. Unmatched junction bases numbered 11, after V lost 4 bases and J lost 4 bases. Germline CDR1 is MNHEY and CDR2 is SVGAGI. The CDR3 covers 16 residues. Measured with immunoSEQ multiplex PCR; TCRdb has only the in-frame clones, and not every one. This table holds approximately 210,000 clones, approximately 84% found once. Sequenced material: peripheral blood. This sequence was found in a woman between 65 and 79 years old with active or convalescent COVID-19. This rearrangement joins TRBV6-5 to TRBJ1-2; 8 bases agree with TRBD1. For the CDR3, the DNA is TGTGCCAGCAGTTCCCCACCGACAGGGGATCTCTATGGCTACACCTTC. Translation: CASSSPPTGDLYGYTF.